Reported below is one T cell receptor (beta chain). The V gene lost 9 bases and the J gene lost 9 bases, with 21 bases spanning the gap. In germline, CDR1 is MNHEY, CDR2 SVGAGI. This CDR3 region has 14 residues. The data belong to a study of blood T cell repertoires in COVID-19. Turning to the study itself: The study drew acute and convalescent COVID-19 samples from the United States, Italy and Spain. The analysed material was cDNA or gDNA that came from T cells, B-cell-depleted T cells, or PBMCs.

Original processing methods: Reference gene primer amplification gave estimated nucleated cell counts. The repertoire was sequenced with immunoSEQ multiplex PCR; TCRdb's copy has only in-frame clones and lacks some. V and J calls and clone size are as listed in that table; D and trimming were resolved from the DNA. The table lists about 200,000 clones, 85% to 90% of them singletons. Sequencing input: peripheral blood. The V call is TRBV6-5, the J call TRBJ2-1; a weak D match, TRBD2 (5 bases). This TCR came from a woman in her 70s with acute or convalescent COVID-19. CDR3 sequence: CASRTGSGNREQFF. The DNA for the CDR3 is TGTGCCAGTAGGACGGGATCAGGAAACCGTGAGCAGTTCTTC.